Listed below are T cell receptor beta chains from one sample, sequenced in a study of blood T cell repertoires in COVID-19. Repertoires were generated with immunoSEQ multiplex PCR, while TCRdb's copy carries only in-frame clones and drops some. There are 80,000 to 90,000 clones in the sample; roughly 84% occur only once, and approximately 11% lies in the top ten. Sequencing was carried out using peripheral blood. The origin of the receptors is a man in his 70s with acute or convalescent COVID-19. CDR3s include the opening cysteine and the closing phenylalanine or tryptophan. The D gene is left open where the match is weak. Only part of the rows carry a size: once, few, many, or a class if the clone is expanded.

>.|TRBJ2-5|.|TRBV5-1
CASVASGTQYF
TGCGCCAGCGTCGCCTCAGGAACCCAGTACTTC
>once|TRBJ2-3|TRBD1|TRBV2
CASSERDSPRDTQYF
TGTGCCAGCAGTGAAAGGGACAGCCCTCGAGATACGCAGTATTTT
>.|TRBJ1-4|TRBD1|TRBV2
CASNRDRGEEKLFF
TGTGCCAGCAACCGGGACAGGGGAGAGGAAAAACTGTTTTTT
>.|TRBJ1-1|.|TRBV30
CAWSPGGEGTEAFF
TGTGCCTGGAGTCCCGGGGGGGAAGGCACTGAAGCTTTCTTT
>once|TRBJ2-3|.|TRBV24-1
CATRPGRAADTQYF
TGTGCCACCAGACCGGGCAGGGCGGCAGATACGCAGTATTTT
>.|TRBJ1-3|.|TRBV19
CASSKQVISAGNTIYF
TGTGCCAGTAGTAAGCAGGTTATTTCGGCTGGAAACACCATATATTTT
>few|TRBJ1-5|.|TRBV11-2
CASSLGANQPQHF
TGTGCCAGCAGCTTAGGTGCGAATCAGCCCCAGCATTTT
>.|TRBJ1-2|TRBD1|TRBV6-5
CASSSTGGGYTF
TGTGCCAGCAGTTCGACAGGGGGAGGCTACACCTTC
>.|TRBJ1-1|.|TRBV5-5
CASSLEAGRNTEAFF
TGTGCCAGCAGCTTGGAGGCGGGGCGGAACACTGAAGCTTTCTTT
>.|TRBJ1-2|.|TRBV6-5
CAGKGFGYTF
TGTGCCGGAAAGGGGTTTGGCTACACCTTC
>.|TRBJ1-2|TRBD1|TRBV2
CASSDRGIGGYTF
TGTGCCAGCAGTGACAGGGGGATCGGAGGCTACACCTTC
>.|TRBJ2-3|.|TRBV28
CASSLMSSSTDTQYF
TGTGCCAGCAGTTTAATGTCTAGTAGCACAGATACGCAGTATTTT
>.|TRBJ2-1|.|TRBV16
CASSPHFNLMTQFF
TGTGCCAGCAGCCCCCATTTCAATCTGATGACTCAGTTCTTC
>once|TRBJ2-7|.|TRBV4-1
CASSPIGDYEQYF
TGCGCCAGCAGCCCTATCGGGGACTACGAGCAGTACTTC
>.|TRBJ1-1|.|TRBV5-5
CASSLWTGGAFF
TGTGCCAGCAGCTTATGGACGGGAGGAGCTTTCTTT
>.|TRBJ1-5|.|TRBV6-5
CASSSPDGTNQPQHF
TGTGCCAGCAGTTCCCCGGACGGGACAAATCAGCCCCAGCATTTT
>.|TRBJ1-4|.|TRBV19
CASRGIIATNEKLFF
TGTGCCAGTAGGGGCATTATTGCAACTAATGAAAAACTGTTTTTT
>.|TRBJ2-1|.|TRBV27
CASSPRTGQSSYNEQFF
TGTGCCAGCAGTCCAAGGACTGGGCAGAGCTCCTACAATGAGCAGTTCTTC
>once|TRBJ2-3|TRBD1|TRBV5-1
CASSLAGQGVDTQYF
TGCGCCAGCAGCTTGGCCGGGCAGGGGGTCGATACGCAGTATTTT
>.|TRBJ1-4|.|TRBV15
CATSSGTTNEKLFF
TGTGCCACCAGCAGCGGGACAACTAATGAAAAACTGTTTTTT
>once|TRBJ1-1|.|TRBV7-9
CASSLEAGDTEAFF
TGTGCCAGCAGCTTAGAGGCCGGGGACACTGAAGCTTTCTTT
>.|TRBJ2-2|TRBD1|TRBV7-8
CASSLQGVGTGELFF
TGTGCCAGCAGCTTGCAGGGGGTTGGGACCGGGGAGCTGTTTTTT
>.|TRBJ2-3|TRBD1|TRBV3-1/TRBV3-2
CASSQDRVQGANTQYF
TGTGCCAGCAGCCAAGATAGGGTCCAGGGGGCGAATACGCAGTATTTT
>.|TRBJ2-2|.|TRBV3-1/TRBV3-2
CASSFGLPRTGELFF
TGTGCCAGCAGCTTTGGACTACCGAGGACCGGGGAGCTGTTTTTT
>.|TRBJ2-2|.|TRBV18
CASSAAPLTGELFF
TGTGCCAGCTCTGCGGCGCCGCTCACCGGGGAGCTGTTTTTT
>.|TRBJ2-5|TRBD1|TRBV11-2
CASSVTGSQETQYF
TGTGCCAGCAGCGTGACAGGGAGCCAAGAGACCCAGTACTTC
>.|TRBJ1-2|.|TRBV14
CASSQDLEGLRGYTF
TGTGCCAGCAGCCAAGATCTAGAGGGATTGCGGGGCTACACCTTC
>.|TRBJ2-7|TRBD2|TRBV7-9
CASSFTSGTGEQYF
TGTGCCAGCAGCTTTACTAGCGGGACGGGCGAGCAGTACTTC
>few|TRBJ1-2|.|TRBV4-1
CASSQESSANYGYTF
TGCGCCAGCAGCCAAGAGTCCAGTGCTAACTATGGCTACACCTTC
>few|TRBJ1-2|TRBD1|TRBV19
CASSHPGQGVGYTF
TGTGCCAGCAGTCACCCGGGACAGGGAGTTGGCTACACCTTC
>.|TRBJ2-3|TRBD2|TRBV7-3
CASSQAGGSTDTQYF
TGTGCCAGCAGCCAAGCGGGGGGAAGCACAGATACGCAGTATTTT
>.|TRBJ1-5|TRBD1|TRBV5-6
CASSLGQGAGQPQHF
TGTGCCAGCAGCTTGGGTCAGGGGGCCGGGCAGCCCCAGCATTTT
>once|TRBJ1-2|TRBD1|TRBV5-1
CASSLGQGAYGYTF
TGCGCCAGCAGCTTGGGCCAGGGGGCTTATGGCTACACCTTC
>.|TRBJ2-1|TRBD2|TRBV29-1
CSATSGGLYNEQFF
TGCAGCGCCACTAGCGGGGGCCTTTACAATGAGCAGTTCTTC
>.|TRBJ1-3|.|TRBV28
CASSLGVWLSGNTIYF
TGTGCCAGCAGTTTAGGAGTATGGCTCTCTGGAAACACCATATATTTT
>.|TRBJ2-5|.|TRBV3-1/TRBV3-2
CASSTISDEETQYF
TGTGCCAGCAGCACGATCAGCGATGAAGAGACCCAGTACTTC
>.|TRBJ1-1|.|TRBV5-5
CASSLVPGKGTEAFF
TGTGCCAGCAGCTTGGTTCCGGGAAAGGGCACTGAAGCTTTCTTT
>.|TRBJ2-3|.|TRBV15
CATSRDWGWTDTQYF
TGTGCCACCAGCAGAGATTGGGGCTGGACAGATACGCAGTATTTT
>.|TRBJ2-2|TRBD2|TRBV11-3
CASVLRSGGAWELFF
TGTGCCAGCGTTCTTCGTAGCGGGGGGGCCTGGGAGCTGTTTTTT
>.|TRBJ2-1|TRBD2|TRBV10-3
CAISPLAGGEQFF
TGTGCCATCAGTCCACTAGCGGGGGGTGAGCAGTTCTTC
>few|TRBJ1-1|.|TRBV2
CASGEREVTEAFF
TGTGCCAGCGGAGAGAGGGAAGTTACTGAAGCTTTCTTT
>.|TRBJ2-1|.|TRBV3-1/TRBV3-2
CASSQGEVGEQFF
TGTGCCAGCAGCCAGGGAGAAGTGGGTGAGCAGTTCTTC
>.|TRBJ2-5|TRBD2|TRBV12-3/TRBV12-4
CASTPGTSGAQYF
TGTGCCAGCACCCCCGGAACTAGCGGGGCCCAGTACTTC
>.|TRBJ2-1|.|TRBV12-5
CASVSLGGEQFF
TGTGCTAGTGTCTCACTGGGAGGTGAGCAGTTCTTC
>.|TRBJ1-2|.|TRBV29-1
CSVDFGYTF
TGCAGCGTTGACTTTGGCTACACCTTC
>.|TRBJ1-1|.|TRBV20-1
CSARESTEAFF
TGCAGTGCTAGAGAGAGTACTGAAGCTTTCTTT
>few|TRBJ2-1|.|TRBV3-1/TRBV3-2
CASSPDRPRGEQFF
TGTGCCAGCAGTCCGGATCGACCCCGCGGCGAGCAGTTCTTC
>few|TRBJ1-2|.|TRBV2
CASSGQYGYTF
TGTGCCAGCAGTGGACAGTATGGCTACACCTTC
>.|TRBJ2-7|.|TRBV13
CASSFNSQSYEQYF
TGTGCCAGCAGCTTTAACAGTCAGTCCTACGAGCAGTACTTC
>.|TRBJ1-4|.|TRBV4-1
CASSQSGGANEKLFF
TGCGCCAGCAGCCAGAGCGGTGGGGCTAATGAAAAACTGTTTTTT
>.|TRBJ2-5|TRBD2|TRBV27
CASSLTSGGQVAQYF
TGTGCCAGCAGTTTGACTAGCGGAGGCCAAGTGGCCCAGTACTTC
>once|TRBJ2-3|TRBD2|TRBV27
CASTGGPTDTQYF
TGTGCCAGCACGGGGGGACCCACAGATACGCAGTATTTT
>.|TRBJ2-3|TRBD1|TRBV27
CASTPLKHRGSTDTQYF
TGTGCCAGCACCCCCCTAAAGCACAGGGGGAGCACAGATACGCAGTATTTT
>.|TRBJ2-2|.|TRBV27
CASSYAPRNTGELFF
TGTGCCAGCAGTTACGCGCCAAGGAACACCGGGGAGCTGTTTTTT
>once|TRBJ1-6|.|TRBV9
CASSVALNSPLHF
TGTGCCAGCAGCGTAGCTCTCAATTCACCCCTCCACTTT
>.|TRBJ2-5|.|TRBV3-1/TRBV3-2
CASSVRSEGETQYF
TGTGCCAGCAGCGTGAGATCAGAGGGAGAGACCCAGTACTTC
>.|TRBJ1-1|.|TRBV6-5
CASSYSAVWTEAFF
TGTGCCAGCAGTTACTCAGCGGTTTGGACTGAAGCTTTCTTT
>.|TRBJ1-2|TRBD1|TRBV28
CASSSTKDRGRGGYTF
TGTGCCAGCAGTTCAACCAAAGACAGGGGGCGGGGTGGCTACACCTTC
>.|TRBJ2-5|TRBD1|TRBV3-1/TRBV3-2
CASSPPDREETQYF
TGTGCCAGCAGCCCCCCGGACAGGGAGGAGACCCAGTACTTC
>.|TRBJ1-6|TRBD1|TRBV11-2
CASSLTGGESPLHF
TGTGCCAGCAGCCTGACAGGGGGTGAATCACCCCTCCACTTT